The rows below give T cell receptor beta chains drawn from one sample of a study of cytomegalovirus exposure and HLA in healthy donors. Only in-frame clones appear in the TCRdb table, and some are missing; sequencing was by immunoSEQ multiplex PCR. The data contain approximately 100,000 clones, roughly three quarters of them singletons. The sample was PBMCs. These receptors were collected from a woman in her thirties or forties in good health and CMV-seronegative. Each CDR3 is given with its conserved first and last residue. D genes are given only for firm matches. The size of a clone is reported for some rows only, either as once, few or many, or as a class for expanded clones.

v_gene	len	abundance	j_gene	d_gene	CDR3aa	CDR3nt
TRBV7-3	13	-	TRBJ2-3	TRBD2	CASSSGGTDTQYF	TGTGCCAGCAGCTCCGGGGGGACAGATACGCAGTATTTT
TRBV14	16	-	TRBJ2-1	-	CASSQDQGMAYNEQFF	TGTGCCAGCAGCCAAGATCAGGGTATGGCCTACAATGAGCAGTTCTTC
TRBV28	14	-	TRBJ1-2	-	CASSLFGEGYGYTF	TGTGCCAGCAGTTTATTCGGGGAGGGCTATGGCTACACCTTC
TRBV19	14	-	TRBJ2-7	TRBD2	CATRPSGPSYEQYF	TGTGCCACCCGACCTAGCGGGCCTTCCTACGAGCAGTACTTC
TRBV28	15	-	TRBJ2-1	-	CASSSPGYRKLEQFF	TGTGCCAGCAGTTCCCCGGGATACCGGAAACTTGAGCAGTTCTTC
TRBV6-1	15	-	TRBJ1-1	TRBD1	CASSDWRDRVGRAFF	TGTGCCAGCAGTGACTGGCGGGACAGGGTGGGAAGAGCTTTCTTT
TRBV27	14	-	TRBJ2-2	-	CASSLGADTGELFF	TGTGCCAGCAGTTTAGGGGCAGACACCGGGGAGCTGTTTTTT
TRBV5-1	13	-	TRBJ2-7	-	CASSPRGRENEYF	TGCGCCAGCAGCCCAAGGGGGAGGGAAAATGAGTACTTC
TRBV7-6	16	-	TRBJ1-2	TRBD1	CASSDGDRVDDYGYTF	TGTGCCAGCAGCGATGGGGACAGGGTGGATGACTATGGCTACACCTTC
TRBV10-3	15	-	TRBJ2-2	-	CAISEWLASAGELFF	TGTGCCATCAGTGAGTGGCTAGCGAGCGCCGGGGAGCTGTTTTTT
TRBV4-3	16	once	TRBJ2-7	TRBD2	CASSQDWIAGAGKQYF	TGCGCCAGCAGCCAAGATTGGATAGCGGGAGCAGGCAAGCAGTACTTC
TRBV6-4	14	few	TRBJ2-3	-	CASRSSESTDTQYF	TGTGCCAGCAGATCTAGCGAAAGCACAGATACGCAGTATTTT
TRBV4-3	15	-	TRBJ2-5	TRBD2	CASSQDGLAGETQYF	TGCGCCAGCAGCCAAGATGGGCTAGCGGGGGAGACCCAGTACTTC
TRBV15	14	-	TRBJ1-1	TRBD1	CATSRGGQGTEAFF	TGTGCCACCAGCAGGGGGGGACAGGGGACTGAAGCTTTCTTT
TRBV11-3	15	-	TRBJ2-2	TRBD2	CASSLDREGTGELFF	TGTGCCAGCAGCTTAGACAGGGAGGGTACCGGGGAGCTGTTTTTT
TRBV11-2	14	-	TRBJ2-3	-	CASGLLPSTDTQYF	TGTGCCAGCGGGCTTCTCCCCTCCACAGATACGCAGTATTTT
TRBV29-1	16	-	TRBJ1-1	-	CSVNSWLEQMNTEAFF	TGCAGCGTTAATTCATGGTTGGAACAGATGAACACTGAAGCTTTCTTT
TRBV4-1	15	few	TRBJ1-5	-	CASSQEPNRNQPQHF	TGCGCCAGCAGCCAAGAGCCCAACAGGAATCAGCCCCAGCATTTT
TRBV30	16	-	TRBJ1-5	-	CAWSYGSSGANQPQHF	TGTGCCTGGAGCTACGGATCTTCAGGGGCGAACCAGCCCCAGCATTTT
TRBV28	16	-	TRBJ1-5	-	CASSFGAGWGNQPQHF	TGTGCCAGCAGTTTTGGGGCGGGGTGGGGCAATCAGCCCCAGCATTTT
TRBV5-4	17	-	TRBJ2-1	TRBD2	CASSSGVASGRAGEQFF	TGTGCCAGCAGCTCGGGGGTAGCTAGCGGGAGGGCAGGCGAGCAGTTCTTC
TRBV7-9	19	few	TRBJ1-2	TRBD1	CASSSTLPLDREGSYGYTF	TGTGCCAGCAGCTCTACACTACCTTTGGACAGGGAAGGGTCCTATGGCTACACCTTC
TRBV10-3	13	-	TRBJ2-3	-	CAITGRTGDTQYF	TGTGCCATCACGGGCAGGACGGGGGATACGCAGTATTTT